This TCR beta chain is from a study of blood T cell repertoires in COVID-19. Study at large: Spain, Italy and the United States supplied samples that represented acute and convalescent COVID-19. Sample material is recorded as cDNA or gDNA derived from T cells, B-cell-depleted T cells, or PBMCs.

Under the authors' procedure: Reference gene primers were amplified, and this amplification served to estimate nucleated cell counts. TCRdb's table, derived via immunoSEQ multiplex PCR, lists solely in-frame clones and lacks some. V and J calls and clone size are as listed in that table; D and trimming were resolved from the DNA. The sample lists hundreds of thousands of clones, around 83% occurring once. The germline CDR1 and CDR2 sequences are LGHNA and YNFKEQ. CDR3 length equals 16 residues. The V segment lost 0 bases and the J segment 5 bases; nucleotides outside the gene matches: 9. The origin of this receptor is a man older than 75 with acute or convalescent COVID-19. Sequenced sample: peripheral blood. The chain links TRBV4-2 to TRBJ2-7, with 8 nucleotides matching TRBD2. The CDR3 DNA is TGTGCCAGCAGCCAAGATGTAGGGGCGGGGGGAAACGAGCAGTACTTC. It is translated as CASSQDVGAGGNEQYF.